These 28 T cell receptor beta chains were all obtained from the same sample, sequenced in a study of blood T cell repertoires in COVID-19. Profiled with immunoSEQ multiplex PCR; TCRdb holds only in-frame clones, not every one. The table has approximately 400,000 clones, around 88% seen once. The sequenced material came from peripheral blood. These receptors all stem from a woman in her 50s with COVID-19, enrolled during active disease.

This chain connects TRBV6-2 or TRBV6-3 to TRBJ2-3; D perhaps matches TRBD1 (5 bases). Germline loops: CDR1 MNHEY, CDR2 SVGEGT. The CDR3 has 15 amino acids. Between the trimmed V and J ends, which lost 6 bases and 0 bases, there was a span of 13 bases. The DNA of the CDR3 is TGTGCCAGCAGCCGAGACAGCGCTAGCACAGATACGCAGTATTTT. Translating gives CASSRDSASTDTQYF.

Turning to this clone: The junction shows a germline mismatch at one end, possibly a read error. This chain joins TRBV3-1 (or the pseudogene TRBV3-2) and TRBJ1-3, with D possibly being TRBD1 (5 bases). Germline lookup yields CDR1 LGHDT and CDR2 YNNKEL (reference sequence). The CDR3 runs 12 residues. CDR3 region: CASSLGAGLSDF. Written as DNA, the CDR3 is TGTGCCAGCAGCCTCGGCGCGGGACTGAGCGATTTT.

The chain recombines TRBV28 with TRBJ1-2, with a weak D call TRBD1 (5 bases). With 7 bases removed from V and 1 base from J, the gap between germline ends came to 13 bases. Germline CDR1 is MDHEN and CDR2 is SYDVKM. This CDR3 region has 14 residues. DNA for the CDR3: TGTGCCAGCATAGGGCAGGGCCGTAACTATGGCTACACCTTC. Translated: CASIGQGRNYGYTF.

The chain has TRBV18 and TRBJ1-2; 7 bases line up with TRBD1. The V gene end was trimmed by 2 bases and the J gene end by 5 bases; junction bases not matched to a gene: 8. This CDR3 has 15 amino acids. CDR1 is KGHSH, CDR2 LQKENI, per germline. The CDR3, as DNA: TGTGCCAGCTCACCAGGACCTGGGACAGTTTATGGCTACACCTTC. This translates into CASSPGPGTVYGYTF.

The chain employs TRBV29-1 and TRBJ1-2; D remains ambiguous. Trimming removed 5 bases from V and 7 bases from J, with 17 bases in between. Germline values: CDR1 SQVTM, CDR2 ANQGSEA. This CDR3 is built from 13 residues. The CDR3 nucleotides are TGCAGCGTTCCTGACTACGAGGGTCCTGGCTACACCTTC. Residues: CSVPDYEGPGYTF. The variable domain in full, with the rest retrieved from reference TRBV29-1 and TRBJ1-2, is SAVISQKPSRDICQRGTSLTIQCQVDSQVTMMFWYRQQPGQSLTLIATANQGSEATYESGFVIDKFPISRPNLTFSTLTVSNMSPEDSSIYLCSVPDYEGPGYTFGSGTRLTVV.

The chain combines TRBV2 with TRBJ2-1, with 7 bases lining up with TRBD1. The CDR3 is 16 residues long. CDR1 is SNHLY, CDR2 FYNNEI, per germline. V lost 1 base, J lost 2 bases, and 5 bases stayed unmatched. CDR3 nucleotides: TGTGCCAGCAGTGAAGAGGGGGCCGTAGCCTACAATGAGCAGTTCTTC. Protein sequence: CASSEEGAVAYNEQFF.

The CDR3 reads CASSPDRGYEQYF. The CDR3 DNA reads as TGTGCCAGCAGCCCCGACAGGGGCTACGAGCAGTACTTC. The chain joins TRBV7-3 to TRBJ2-7; 8 nucleotides match TRBD1. Germline trimming cut 5 bases from V and 3 bases from J; bases unmatched to any gene: 3. CDR3 length equals 13 residues. Looked up from germline, CDR1 is SGHTA and CDR2 is FQGTGA.

The V gene is TRBV6-2 or TRBV6-3, the J gene TRBJ2-1, with 11 nucleotides matching TRBD2. From germline, CDR1 is MNHEY and CDR2 SVGEGT. The V gene end was trimmed by 6 bases and the J gene end by 5 bases; junction bases not matched to a gene: 6. CDR3 length: 15 residues. CDR3 in amino acids: CASSLAGGKDNEQFF. The CDR3, as DNA: TGTGCCAGCAGCTTAGCGGGGGGGAAAGACAATGAGCAGTTCTTC.

This chain joins TRBV29-1 and TRBJ1-2, with 11 bases lining up with TRBD1. Germline CDR1 reads SQVTM; CDR2 reads ANQGSEA. This CDR3 spans 16 amino acids. The junction had 13 bases not matched to a gene; V was cut back by 4 bases and J by 6 bases. DNA for the CDR3: TGCAGCGTTGTGGCAGGGACAGGGGGGCCCGCGGATGGCTACACCTTC. It specifies CSVVAGTGGPADGYTF.

The rearrangement joins TRBV4-1 to TRBJ2-7; 8 bases line up with TRBD1. V shed 4 bases, J shed 0 bases, and the junction held 8 bases outside the gene matches. The CDR3 spans 16 residues. Germline lookup yields CDR1 MGHRA and CDR2 YSYEKL. The CDR3 coding sequence is TGCGCCAGCAGCCCTGCAGGGGGCCGGAGCTCCTACGAGCAGTACTTC. As protein: CASSPAGGRSSYEQYF.

The gene calls are TRBV2 and TRBJ2-2; a possible D gene is TRBD2 (5 bases). The CDR3 runs to 13 residues. Germline lookup yields CDR1 SNHLY and CDR2 FYNNEI. V lost 5 bases and J lost 3, with 7 bases in between. The CDR3 protein is CASSRTYTGELFF. The CDR3 nucleotides read TGTGCCAGCAGTCGGACTTACACCGGGGAGCTGTTTTTT.

The rearrangement joins TRBV29-1 to TRBJ2-2; D may be TRBD2 (6 bases). CDR3 length: 14 residues. Trimming removed 2 bases from V and 2 bases from J, with 9 bases in between. Germline CDR1 and CDR2: SQVTM and ANQGSEA. This chain's CDR3 is CSVELADNTGELFF. CDR3 DNA: TGCAGCGTTGAATTAGCGGATAACACCGGGGAGCTGTTTTTT.

The chain's CDR3 is CASRAPAQKAAEAFF. The CDR3 region has the DNA TGTGCCAGCAGGGCCCCAGCACAGAAAGCGGCTGAAGCTTTCTTT. The chain links TRBV28 to TRBJ1-1; D not certain. Germline V CDR1 and CDR2: MDHEN, SYDVKM. This CDR3 has 15 residues. The V and J ends lost 6 bases and 6 bases respectively, with 20 bases between them. The full variable domain, in which reference TRBV28 and TRBJ1-1 provide the parts outside the CDR3, is DVKVTQSSRYLVKRTGEKVFLECVQDMDHENMFWYRQDPGLGLRLIYFSYDVKMKEKGDIPEGYSVSREKKERFSLILESASTNQTSMYLCASRAPAQKAAEAFFGQGTRLTVV.

The rearrangement joins TRBV19 to TRBJ2-7; tentatively, D is TRBD2 (6 bases). The V end was cut by 5 bases, the J end by 0 bases, with 14 bases between. Germline V gene data show CDR1 as LNHDA and CDR2 as SQIVND (reference sequence). The CDR3 is 15 residues long. Here the CDR3 reads CASSPHSGSSYEQYF. The CDR3 DNA sequence: TGTGCCAGTAGTCCTCATAGCGGTAGCTCCTACGAGCAGTACTTC.

This clone was seen a handful of times. This chain connects TRBV5-1 to TRBJ1-5; 8 nucleotides align to TRBD1. The CDR3 is 15 residues long. Looked up from germline, CDR1 is SGHRS and CDR2 is YFSETQ. V lost 4 bases to trimming and J lost 6 bases; unmatched junction nucleotides: 9. The DNA for the CDR3 is TGCGCCAGCAGCCTTCAGGGGGCCGTCGGTCAGCCCCAGCATTTT. This codes for CASSLQGAVGQPQHF.

The CDR3 sequence: CASSLPTGVVNYGYTF. DNA for the CDR3: TGCGCCAGCAGCTTGCCCACAGGGGTGGTTAACTATGGCTACACCTTC. The V gene is TRBV5-1, the J gene TRBJ1-2; 7 bases line up with TRBD1. Germline CDR1 SGHRS, CDR2 YFSETQ. After removal of 1 base from V and 1 base from J, the junction contained 7 bases not matched to a gene. The CDR3 runs 16 residues.

The J gene is TRBJ2-2, the V gene TRBV4-2; D perhaps matches TRBD1 (5 bases). The CDR3 length is 15 residues. CDR1 is LGHNA, CDR2 YNFKEQ, per germline. V gave up 0 bases and J gave up 3 bases, with 8 bases separating them. CDR3 bases: TGTGCCAGCAGCCAAGATGGGGCGTACACCGGGGAGCTGTTTTTT. This translates into CASSQDGAYTGELFF.

The chain links TRBV29-1 to TRBJ1-2; D remains unclear. In germline, CDR1 is SQVTM, CDR2 ANQGSEA. The length of the CDR3 is 13 residues. Trimming pared 4 bases from V and 4 bases from J, leaving 13 bases between. CDR3 loop: CSVVIASGYGYTF. CDR3 coding DNA: TGCAGCGTTGTGATTGCCTCGGGCTATGGCTACACCTTC.

V and J are TRBV25-1 and TRBJ1-2; 8 bases are a match to TRBD1. V gave up 4 bases and J gave up 7 bases; unmatched junction bases: 8. The V gene's germline CDR1 is MGHDK and CDR2 SYGVNS. There are 14 residues in the CDR3. CDR3 in amino acids: CASSGGQAWGGYTF. As DNA, the CDR3 is TGTGCCAGCAGTGGGGGACAGGCCTGGGGTGGCTACACCTTC.

This clone was observed a single time. The CDR3 nucleotides are TGTGCCACCCTAGCCGACCTAACAGATACGCAGTATTTT. Translation: CATLADLTDTQYF. The chain recombines TRBV10-3 with TRBJ2-3; maybe TRBD2 (5 bases). Trimming pared 10 bases from V and 3 bases from J, leaving 14 bases between. From germline, CDR1 is ENHRY and CDR2 SYGVKD. The CDR3 spans 13 residues.

This sequence joins TRBV21-1 and TRBJ2-5; TRBD2 is the table's D call and was not checked against the DNA. TRBV21-1 is assigned pseudogene status. The CDR3 runs 16 residues. CDR3 nucleotide sequence: TGTGCCAGCAGCAAAGGGAACGGGGGGGCCCCAGAGACCCAGTACTTC. Protein sequence: CASSKGNGGAPETQYF.

The V gene is TRBV18, the J gene TRBJ1-1; 8 positions match TRBD1. The CDR3 runs to 12 residues. Trimming cost V 6 bases and J 13 bases; bases outside gene matches: 10. Per germline, CDR1 KGHSH and CDR2 LQKENI. The CDR3 bases are TGTGCCAGCTCCCTGGACAGGGTAGATGGTTTCTTT. Amino acids: CASSLDRVDGFF. Filled out from reference TRBV18 and TRBJ1-1, the complete variable domain reads NAGVMQNPRHLVRRRGQEARLRCSPMKGHSHVYWYRQLPEEGLKFMVYLQKENIIDESGMPKERFSAEFPKEGPSILRIQQVVRGDSAAYFCASSLDRVDGFFGQGTRLTVV.

V usage is TRBV18 and J usage is TRBJ2-3; 9 nucleotides align to TRBD2. Per the germline V gene, CDR1 is KGHSH and CDR2 is LQKENI. CDR3 length: 15 residues. After removal of 3 bases from V and 1 base from J, the junction contained 2 bases not matched to a gene. The CDR3 coding sequence is TGTGCCAGCTCACCTAGCGGGGGTGGCACAGATACGCAGTATTTT. Protein sequence: CASSPSGGGTDTQYF.

This clone was seen just once. The rearrangement uses TRBV7-9 and TRBJ2-6; weak D call: TRBD1 (6 bases). The germline V gene has CDR1 SEHNR and CDR2 FQNEAQ (reference sequence). Between the trimmed V and J ends, which lost 0 bases and 2 bases, there was a span of 11 bases. The CDR3 spans 17 residues. CDR3 in amino acids: CASSLARSGAGANVLTF. In DNA form, the CDR3 reads TGTGCCAGCAGCTTAGCGCGGTCAGGGGCTGGGGCCAACGTCCTGACTTTC. The full variable domain, with the rest looked up from reference TRBV7-9 and TRBJ2-6, is DTGVSQNPRHKITKRGQNVTFRCDPISEHNRLYWYRQTLGQGPEFLTYFQNEAQLEKSRLLSDRFSAERPKGSFSTLEIQRTEQGDSAMYLCASSLARSGAGANVLTFGAGSRLTVL.

The chain's CDR3 is CASSQPGQTSGNTIYF. The CDR3 DNA follows: TGTGCCAGCAGCCAGCCGGGACAGACTTCTGGAAACACCATATATTTT. This sequence joins TRBV4-2 and TRBJ1-3, with TRBD1 matching over 7 bases. V was clipped by 3 bases and J by 1 base; unmatched bases: 6. CDR1 LGHNA and CDR2 YNFKEQ come from the germline V gene. The CDR3 sequence is 16 residues long.

The V gene is TRBV4-1, the J gene TRBJ1-4, with no clear D. Germline lookup yields CDR1 MGHRA and CDR2 YSYEKL. This CDR3 is 16 amino acids long. V lost 1 base and J lost 0, with 9 bases in between. The CDR3 region is CASSQGAASTNEKLFF. Written as DNA, the CDR3 is TGCGCCAGCAGCCAAGGGGCAGCTTCAACTAATGAAAAACTGTTTTTT.

A word on this clone: Within the sample, other DNA sequences also encode this same CDR3. DNA for the CDR3: TGCGCCAGCAGCTTACAGGGTCCAGATACGCAGTATTTT. Amino acid sequence: CASSLQGPDTQYF. The chain combines TRBV5-1 with TRBJ2-3, with D maybe TRBD1 (6 bases). The germline gives CDR1 SGHRS, CDR2 YFSETQ. The germline V and J ends were trimmed by 2 bases and 4 bases, with 8 bases remaining between them. This CDR3 comprises 13 residues.

CDR3 in amino acids: CASSYSTRVTEAFF. As DNA, the CDR3 is TGTGCCAGCAGTTACTCGACTCGGGTCACTGAAGCTTTCTTT. The V gene is TRBV6-5, the J gene TRBJ1-1; D gene uncertain. The CDR3 runs 14 residues. Germline V lookup: CDR1 MNHEY, CDR2 SVGAGI. V was pared by 0 bases and J by 4 bases, with 9 bases between.